Sequencing of this TCR beta chain was carried out in a study of T cell changes during pregnancy in multiple sclerosis. The CDR3 extends over 12 amino acids. Deletions cut 3 bases from V and 5 bases from J, with 7 bases between. The germline V gene has CDR1 LNHDA and CDR2 SQIVND (reference sequence). The protocol was immunoSEQ multiplex PCR, while the TCRdb copy is restricted to in-frame clones and leaves out a portion. Seen here are some 29,000 clones, roughly nine tenths observed once, and the top ten hold under 5%. The TCR was taken from a female donor in good health, enrolled as a control in a pregnancy study. The specimen was CD8+ T cells from peripheral blood mononuclear cells, collected in the second trimester of pregnancy. The rearrangement joins TRBV19 to TRBJ1-1, with a weak D call TRBD1 (5 bases). DNA of the CDR3: TGTGCCAGTAGTATTAAGGGGACTGAAGCTTTCTTT. This gives the protein CASSIKGTEAFF.